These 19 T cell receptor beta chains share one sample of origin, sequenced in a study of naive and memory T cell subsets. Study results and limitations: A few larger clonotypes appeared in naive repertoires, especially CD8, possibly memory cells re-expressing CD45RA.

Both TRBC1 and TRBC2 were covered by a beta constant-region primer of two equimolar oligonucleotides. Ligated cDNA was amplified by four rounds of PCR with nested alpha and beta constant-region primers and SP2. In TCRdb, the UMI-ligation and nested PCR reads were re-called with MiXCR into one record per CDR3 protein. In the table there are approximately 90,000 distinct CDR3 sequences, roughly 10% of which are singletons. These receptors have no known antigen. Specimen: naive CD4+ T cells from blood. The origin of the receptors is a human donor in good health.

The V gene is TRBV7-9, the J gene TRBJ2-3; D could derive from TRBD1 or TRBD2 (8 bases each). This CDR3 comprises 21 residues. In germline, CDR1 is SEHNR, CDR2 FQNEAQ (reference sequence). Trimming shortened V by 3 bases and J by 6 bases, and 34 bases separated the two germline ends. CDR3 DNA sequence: TGTGCCAGCAGCTTGTGGGGGACAGGATCAGCGGGCCGGGAGGGCCCCGATACGCAGTATTTT. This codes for CASSLWGTGSAGREGPDTQYF.

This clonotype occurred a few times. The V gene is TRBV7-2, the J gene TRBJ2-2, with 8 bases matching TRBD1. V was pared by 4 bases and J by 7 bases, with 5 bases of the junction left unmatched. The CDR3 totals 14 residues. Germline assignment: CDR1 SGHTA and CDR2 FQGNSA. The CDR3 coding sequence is TGTGCCAGCAGCTCGACAGGGGAGGTCGGGGAGCTGTTTTTT. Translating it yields CASSSTGEVGELFF.

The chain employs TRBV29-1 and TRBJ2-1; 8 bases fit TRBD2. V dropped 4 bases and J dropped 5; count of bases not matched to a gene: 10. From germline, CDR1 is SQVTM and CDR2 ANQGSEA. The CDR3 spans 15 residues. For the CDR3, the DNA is TGCAGCGTTGCCCAAAATAGCGGGGCGAACAATGAGCAGTTCTTC. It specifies CSVAQNSGANNEQFF.

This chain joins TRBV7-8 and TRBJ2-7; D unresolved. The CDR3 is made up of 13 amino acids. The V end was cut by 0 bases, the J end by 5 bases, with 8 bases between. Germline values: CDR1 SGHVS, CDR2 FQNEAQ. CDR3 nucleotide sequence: TGTGCCAGCAGCTTAGCTGGGGTCCACGAGCAGTACTTC. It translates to CASSLAGVHEQYF.

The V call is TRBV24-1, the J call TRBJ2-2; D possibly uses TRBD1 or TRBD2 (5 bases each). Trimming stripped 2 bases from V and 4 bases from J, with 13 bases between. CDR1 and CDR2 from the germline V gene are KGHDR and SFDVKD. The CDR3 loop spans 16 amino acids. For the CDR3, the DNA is TGTGCCACCAGTGATTCCCCGGGACCGCTCACCGGGGAGCTGTTTTTT. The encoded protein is CATSDSPGPLTGELFF.

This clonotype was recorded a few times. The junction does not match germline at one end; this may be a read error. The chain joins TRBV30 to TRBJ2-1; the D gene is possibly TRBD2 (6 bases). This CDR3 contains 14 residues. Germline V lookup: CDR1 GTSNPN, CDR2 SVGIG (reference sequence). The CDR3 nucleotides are TGTGCCTGGAGTCGAAGGGGAAGTCGGGGGAAGAAGATCTTC. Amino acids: CAWSRRGSRGKKIF.

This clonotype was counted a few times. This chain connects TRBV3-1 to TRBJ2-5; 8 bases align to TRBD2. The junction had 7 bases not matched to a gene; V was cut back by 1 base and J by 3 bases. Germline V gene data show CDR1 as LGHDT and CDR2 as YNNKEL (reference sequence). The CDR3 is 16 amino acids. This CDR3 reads CASSQAGGRKKETQYF. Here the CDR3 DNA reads TGTGCCAGCAGCCAAGCGGGAGGGAGAAAAAAAGAGACCCAGTACTTC.

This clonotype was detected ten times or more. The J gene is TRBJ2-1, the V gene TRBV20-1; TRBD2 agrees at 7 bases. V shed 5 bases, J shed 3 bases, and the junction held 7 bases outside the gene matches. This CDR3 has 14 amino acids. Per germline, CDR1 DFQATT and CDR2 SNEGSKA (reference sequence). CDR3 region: CSAGAGSYYNEQFF. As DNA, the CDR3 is TGCAGTGCTGGAGCGGGAAGCTACTACAATGAGCAGTTCTTC.

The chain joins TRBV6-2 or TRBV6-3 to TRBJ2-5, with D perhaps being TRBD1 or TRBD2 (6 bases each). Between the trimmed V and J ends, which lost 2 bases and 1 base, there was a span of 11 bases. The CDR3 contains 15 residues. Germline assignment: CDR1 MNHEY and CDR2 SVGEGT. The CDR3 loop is CASSYVGGPQETQYF. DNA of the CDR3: TGTGCCAGCAGTTACGTGGGGGGCCCCCAAGAGACCCAGTACTTC.

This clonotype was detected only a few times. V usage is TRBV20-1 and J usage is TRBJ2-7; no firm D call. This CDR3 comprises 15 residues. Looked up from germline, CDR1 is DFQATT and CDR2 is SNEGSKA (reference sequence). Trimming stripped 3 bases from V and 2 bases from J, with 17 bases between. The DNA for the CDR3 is TGCAGTGCTAGTGGACCCTCCCTCGGGCCCTACGAGCAGTACTTC. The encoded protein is CSASGPSLGPYEQYF.

CDR3 coding DNA: TGCGCCAGCAGCTTGGAGTACTGGGGGGCGACAGGAGCCCATGGCTACACCTTC. Translating gives CASSLEYWGATGAHGYTF. The chain joins TRBV5-1 to TRBJ1-2; D possibly corresponds to TRBD1 (6 bases). Trimming pared 0 bases from V and 6 bases from J, leaving 24 bases between. Germline V gene lookup returns CDR1 SGHRS and CDR2 YFSETQ. The CDR3 is made up of 18 amino acids.

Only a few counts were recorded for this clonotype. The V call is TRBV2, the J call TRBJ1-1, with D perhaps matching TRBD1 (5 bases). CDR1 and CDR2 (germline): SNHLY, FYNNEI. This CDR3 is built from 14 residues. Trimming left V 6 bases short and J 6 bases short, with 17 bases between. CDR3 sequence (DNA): TGTGCCAGCAGGAATTACGGCGGAGGGGCTGAAGCTTTCTTT. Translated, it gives CASRNYGGGAEAFF.

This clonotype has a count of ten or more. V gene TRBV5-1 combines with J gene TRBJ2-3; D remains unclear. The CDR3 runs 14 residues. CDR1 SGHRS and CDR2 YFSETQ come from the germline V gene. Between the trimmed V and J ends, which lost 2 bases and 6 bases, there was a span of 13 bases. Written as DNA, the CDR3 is TGCGCCAGCAGCTTTTCCCGGTTTCTGGATACGCAGTATTTT. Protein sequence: CASSFSRFLDTQYF.

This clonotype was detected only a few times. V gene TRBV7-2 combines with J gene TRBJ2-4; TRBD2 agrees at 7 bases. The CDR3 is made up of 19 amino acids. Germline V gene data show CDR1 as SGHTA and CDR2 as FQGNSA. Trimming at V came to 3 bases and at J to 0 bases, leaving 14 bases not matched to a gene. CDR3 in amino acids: CASSFEAGGGGLAKNIQYF. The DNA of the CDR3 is TGTGCCAGCAGCTTCGAGGCTGGCGGGGGAGGACTAGCCAAAAACATTCAGTACTTC.

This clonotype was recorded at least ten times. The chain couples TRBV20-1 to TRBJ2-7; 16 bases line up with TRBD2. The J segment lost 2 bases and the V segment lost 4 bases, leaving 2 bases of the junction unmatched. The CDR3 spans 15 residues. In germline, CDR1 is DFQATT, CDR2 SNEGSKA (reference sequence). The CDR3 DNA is TGCAGTGCTATGGGACTAGCGGGAGGGCCCTACGAGCAGTACTTC. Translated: CSAMGLAGGPYEQYF.

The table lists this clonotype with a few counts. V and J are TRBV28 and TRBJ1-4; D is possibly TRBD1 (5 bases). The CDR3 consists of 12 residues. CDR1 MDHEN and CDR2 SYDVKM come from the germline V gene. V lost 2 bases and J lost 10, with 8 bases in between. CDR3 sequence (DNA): TGTGCCAGCAGTTTAATCGGGGGAAAACTGTTTTTT. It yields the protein CASSLIGGKLFF.

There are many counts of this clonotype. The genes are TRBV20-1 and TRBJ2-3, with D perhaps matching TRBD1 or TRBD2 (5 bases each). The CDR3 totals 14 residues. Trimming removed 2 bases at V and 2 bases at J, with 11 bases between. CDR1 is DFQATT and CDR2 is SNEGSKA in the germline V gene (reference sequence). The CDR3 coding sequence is TGCAGTGCTAGACAGGGCGGGTACACAGATACGCAGTATTTT. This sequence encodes CSARQGGYTDTQYF.

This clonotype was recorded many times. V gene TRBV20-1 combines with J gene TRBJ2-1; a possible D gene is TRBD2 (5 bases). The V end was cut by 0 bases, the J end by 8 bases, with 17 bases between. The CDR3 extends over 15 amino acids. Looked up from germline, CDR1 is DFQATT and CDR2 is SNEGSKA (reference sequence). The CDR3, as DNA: TGCAGTGCTAGAGATCCCAATGGAGGTTCCCATGAGCAGTTCTTC. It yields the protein CSARDPNGGSHEQFF.

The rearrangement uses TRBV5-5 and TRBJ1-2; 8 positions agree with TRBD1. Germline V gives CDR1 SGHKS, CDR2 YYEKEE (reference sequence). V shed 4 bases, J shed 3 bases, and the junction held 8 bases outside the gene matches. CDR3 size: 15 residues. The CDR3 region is CASSLFLTGDYGYTF. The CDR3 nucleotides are TGTGCCAGCAGCCTCTTCCTGACAGGGGACTATGGCTACACCTTC.